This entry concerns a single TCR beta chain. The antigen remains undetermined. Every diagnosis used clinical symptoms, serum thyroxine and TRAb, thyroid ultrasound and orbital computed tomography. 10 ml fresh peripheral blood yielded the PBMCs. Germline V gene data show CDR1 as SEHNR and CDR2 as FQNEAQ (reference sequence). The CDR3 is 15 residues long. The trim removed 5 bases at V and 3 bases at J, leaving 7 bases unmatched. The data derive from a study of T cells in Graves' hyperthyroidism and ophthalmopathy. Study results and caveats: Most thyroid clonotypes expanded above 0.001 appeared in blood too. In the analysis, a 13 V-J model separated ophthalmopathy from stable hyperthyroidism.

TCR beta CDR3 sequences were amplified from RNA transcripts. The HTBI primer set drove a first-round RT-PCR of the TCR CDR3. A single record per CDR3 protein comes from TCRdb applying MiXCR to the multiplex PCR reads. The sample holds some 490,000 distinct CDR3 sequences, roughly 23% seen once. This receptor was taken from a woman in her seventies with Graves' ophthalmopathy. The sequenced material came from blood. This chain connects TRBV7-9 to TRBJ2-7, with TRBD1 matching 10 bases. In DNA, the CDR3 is TGTGCCAGCAGCCCGACGGGACAGGGGAACTACGAGCAGTACTTC. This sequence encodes CASSPTGQGNYEQYF.